This TCR beta chain was profiled in a study of T cells in Graves' hyperthyroidism and ophthalmopathy (dated by TCRdb to the late 2010s). Some background on the complete study: Peripheral blood was sampled at the time of initial diagnosis, prior to any treatment. To identify distinguishing TCR V-J signatures, a discovery cohort of around 98 patients was used, comprising 40 to 45 with Graves' ophthalmopathy and approximately 58 with stable Graves' hyperthyroidism. Prospective prediction of ophthalmopathy was tested in an independent validation cohort of some 20 hyperthyroidism patients and around 16 patients who later progressed to ophthalmopathy. The 75 to 100 discovery patients were randomly split 7:3 into training and test sets. Thyroid tissue and blood T-cell repertoires from six Graves' hyperthyroidism patients were also compared in the study. After blood sampling, hyperthyroidism patients were treated with methimazole at a starting dose of 30 mg daily, and ophthalmopathy patients were treated with high-dose intravenous methylprednisolone. The paper reports TCR Vbeta CDR3 sequencing of over 120 peripheral blood samples: around 41 ophthalmopathy, under 80 hyperthyroidism and around 17 progressor patients.

The germline V gene (reference sequence) supplies CDR1 LNHDA and CDR2 SQIVND. From its cysteine to its phenylalanine, the CDR3 spans 14 amino acids. Only CDR3 DNA is held: 42 bases, read in frame from base 1. V drops 7 bases and J drops 0 bases, leaving 13 bases in between. The TCR beta CDR3 regions were amplified from RNA transcripts. For the first round of RT-PCR on the TCR CDR3, the HTBI primer set was used together with the Qiagen OneStep RT-PCR kit. The libraries were constructed in a second round of multiplex PCR and then size-selected and purified. Sequencing of the libraries was done on an Illumina HiSeq2000 using paired-end 100 bp reads. For the original study's pipeline: SOAPnuke was used to process the raw data, with reads discarded if the reads contained adapters or uncalled bases, had a mean Phred below 15, or lacked an exact constant-primer or identifier match. High-quality paired reads were merged with COPE v1.2.5, and unique nucleotide sequences were defined as clonotypes. Clonotypes were aligned to IMGT TRBV, TRBD and TRBJ reference segments using MiTCR v1.1. The analysis was restricted to V-J combinations with a frequency above 0.0001, which together covered 99.2% of the repertoires. The TCS score was defined as F50 (clonal expansion) divided by E x V (chaos), with BLOSUM62-based TCRdist calculated between CDR3 peptides within each V-J. Welch's t-statistics and random forest reduced 450 to 600 V-J features to 13, which were used in a naive Bayes classifier (R e1071). The public reads were reanalyzed by TCRdb: fastp trimming at Q25, MiXCR alignment, in-frame beta chains only. Every entry covers one CDR3 protein and lists the most common genes and DNA from its rows. The V and J calls were not made by the authors but by TCRdb's processing. The sample contains fewer than 900,000 distinct CDR3 sequences, roughly a sixth of them found a single time. The ten largest clonotypes hold 16% of the sample.

A remark on this clonotype: Its target antigen remains unknown. Base-call qualities are not available, and no considerably larger clone is one nucleotide away.

The hyperthyroidism patients were between 18 and 65 years old and newly diagnosed, with a disease duration of less than 2 months. Any patient with an uncontrolled infection, another autoimmune disease, pregnancy or lactation was excluded. Clinical symptoms, serum thyroxine and TRAb, thyroid ultrasound, and orbital computed tomography formed the basis for the diagnoses. For progressor patients, blood was drawn at the first diagnosis of hyperthyroidism, before any ophthalmopathy symptoms had appeared. PBMCs were separated from approximately 10 ml of fresh peripheral blood using Ficoll-Paque density gradient centrifugation. Patients classed as progressors first received a Graves' hyperthyroidism diagnosis and then went on to develop ophthalmopathy during follow-up. Total RNA was extracted with Trizol reagent, and quality was checked on an Agilent 2100 Bioanalyzer. Study-level results and caveats: Blood samples also contained most of the expanded thyroid clonotypes (frequency above 0.001), which suggests that blood repertoires may reflect thyroid immune responses. No statistical method was used to set the sample size in advance, and investigators knew the group allocation. A model built on a 13 V-J signature distinguished ophthalmopathy from stable hyperthyroidism, reaching about 88% sensitivity and around 81% specificity in cross-validation and 80%/75% in testing. In validation, the model predicted progression to ophthalmopathy a median of around 6.5 months before onset, with roughly 70% sensitivity and nearly 75% specificity.

The sequence was collected from a woman aged 45-59 years with Graves' hyperthyroidism that later progressed to Graves' ophthalmopathy. The sequenced material came from blood. The receptor chain draws on TRBV19 and TRBJ2-7, with a tentative D call of TRBD1 or TRBD2, each matching 5 bases. The nucleotides read TGTGCCAGTACCCCGGGACGGAACTCCTACGAGCAGTACTTC. It encodes CASTPGRNSYEQYF.